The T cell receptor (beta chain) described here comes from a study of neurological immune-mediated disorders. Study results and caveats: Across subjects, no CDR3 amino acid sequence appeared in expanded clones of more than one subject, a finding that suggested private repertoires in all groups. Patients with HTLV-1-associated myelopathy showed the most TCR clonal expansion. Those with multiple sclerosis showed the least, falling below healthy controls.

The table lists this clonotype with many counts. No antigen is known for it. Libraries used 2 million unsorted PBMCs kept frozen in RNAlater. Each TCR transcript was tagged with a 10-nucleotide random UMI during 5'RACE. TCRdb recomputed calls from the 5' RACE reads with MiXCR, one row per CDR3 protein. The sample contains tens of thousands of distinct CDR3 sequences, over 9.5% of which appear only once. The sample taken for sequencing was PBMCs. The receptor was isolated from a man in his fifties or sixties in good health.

The CDR3 DNA follows: TGTGCCAGCAGCTTATCCCCTAGCGGGGGTGGAGATACGCAGTATTTT. This gives the protein CASSLSPSGGGDTQYF. This chain links TRBV7-2 with TRBJ2-3, with 10 bases lining up with TRBD2. The ends lost 2 bases at V and 5 bases at J; junction bases unmatched: 7. The V gene's germline CDR1 is SGHTA and CDR2 FQGNSA. The CDR3 extends over 16 amino acids.